This T cell receptor beta chain was retrieved from a study of early T cells in non-severe SARS-CoV-2 infection. TCRdb fed the 5' RACE reads into MiXCR, producing one record per CDR3 protein. The table lists tens of thousands of distinct CDR3 sequences, 8% to 13% of them singletons. The CDR3 runs to 13 residues. Germline V gene sequence: CDR1 SGHNT, CDR2 YYREEE (reference sequence). V was cut by 4 bases and J by 4 bases, with 10 bases left in between. The chain combines TRBV5-4 with TRBJ2-3; possibly TRBD2 for D (5 bases). Sequenced material: whole blood. The TCR comes from an adult who was a healthcare worker with PCR-confirmed SARS-CoV-2 infection or an uninfected control (not recorded which). CDR3 region: CASSTRWADTQYF. Here the CDR3 DNA reads TGTGCCAGCAGCACTAGGTGGGCAGATACGCAGTATTTT.